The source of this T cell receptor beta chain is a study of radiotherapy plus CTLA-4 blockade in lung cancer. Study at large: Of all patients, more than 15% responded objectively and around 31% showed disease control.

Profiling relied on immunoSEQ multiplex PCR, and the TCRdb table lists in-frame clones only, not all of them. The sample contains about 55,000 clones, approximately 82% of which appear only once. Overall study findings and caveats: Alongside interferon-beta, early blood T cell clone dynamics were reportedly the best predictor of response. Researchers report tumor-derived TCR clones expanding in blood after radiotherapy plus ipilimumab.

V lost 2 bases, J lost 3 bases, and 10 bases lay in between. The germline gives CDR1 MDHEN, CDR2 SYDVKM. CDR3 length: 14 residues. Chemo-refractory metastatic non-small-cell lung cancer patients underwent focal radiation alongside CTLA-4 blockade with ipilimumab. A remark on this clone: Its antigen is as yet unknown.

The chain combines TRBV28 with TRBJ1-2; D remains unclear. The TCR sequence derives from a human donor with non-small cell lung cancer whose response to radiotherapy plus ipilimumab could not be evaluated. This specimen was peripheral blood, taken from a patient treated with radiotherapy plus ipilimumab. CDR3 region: CASSLRATYYGYTF. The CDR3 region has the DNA TGTGCCAGCAGTTTAAGAGCCACTTACTATGGCTACACCTTC.